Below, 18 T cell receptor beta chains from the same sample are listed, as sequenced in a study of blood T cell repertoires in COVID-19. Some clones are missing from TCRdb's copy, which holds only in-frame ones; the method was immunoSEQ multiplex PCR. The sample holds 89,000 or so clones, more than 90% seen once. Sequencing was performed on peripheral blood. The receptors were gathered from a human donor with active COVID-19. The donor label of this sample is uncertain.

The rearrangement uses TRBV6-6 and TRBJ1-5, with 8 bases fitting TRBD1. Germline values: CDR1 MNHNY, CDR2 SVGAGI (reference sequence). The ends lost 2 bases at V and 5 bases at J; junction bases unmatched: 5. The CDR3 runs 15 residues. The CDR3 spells CASSYVGQGHQPQHF. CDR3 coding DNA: TGTGCCAGCAGTTACGTCGGACAGGGACATCAGCCCCAGCATTTT.

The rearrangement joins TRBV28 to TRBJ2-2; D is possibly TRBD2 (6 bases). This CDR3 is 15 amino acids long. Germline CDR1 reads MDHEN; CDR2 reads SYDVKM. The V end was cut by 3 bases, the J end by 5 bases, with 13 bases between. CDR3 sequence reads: CASSFDLGGTGELFF. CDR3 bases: TGTGCCAGCAGTTTCGACCTAGGAGGGACCGGGGAGCTGTTTTTT.

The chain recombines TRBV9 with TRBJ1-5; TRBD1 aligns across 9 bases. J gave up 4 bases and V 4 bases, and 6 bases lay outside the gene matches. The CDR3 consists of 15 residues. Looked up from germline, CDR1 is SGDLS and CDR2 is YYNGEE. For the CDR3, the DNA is TGTGCCAGCAGCCCCGGGGGACAGGGAAATCAGCCCCAGCATTTT. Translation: CASSPGGQGNQPQHF.

The CDR3, as DNA: TGTGCCAGCAGTATTGCTAGCCCTAGCACAGATACGCAGTATTTT. Translation: CASSIASPSTDTQYF. The rearrangement uses TRBV6-5 and TRBJ2-3; tentative D call: TRBD2 (5 bases). CDR3 length: 15 residues. V was trimmed by 5 bases and J by 0 bases, leaving 12 bases between them. Germline CDR1 MNHEY, CDR2 SVGAGI.

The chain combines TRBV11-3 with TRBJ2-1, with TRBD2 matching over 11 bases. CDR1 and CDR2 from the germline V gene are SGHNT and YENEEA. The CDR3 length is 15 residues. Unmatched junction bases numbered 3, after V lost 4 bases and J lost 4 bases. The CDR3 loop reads CASSYGTSGYNEQFF. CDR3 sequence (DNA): TGTGCCAGCAGCTACGGGACTAGCGGTTACAATGAGCAGTTCTTC.

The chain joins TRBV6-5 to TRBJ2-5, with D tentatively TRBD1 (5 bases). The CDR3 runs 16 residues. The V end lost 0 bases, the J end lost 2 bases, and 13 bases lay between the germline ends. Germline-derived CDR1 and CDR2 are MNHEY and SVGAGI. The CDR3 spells CASSYSGTGTQETQYF. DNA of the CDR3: TGTGCCAGCAGTTACTCTGGAACAGGCACTCAAGAGACCCAGTACTTC.

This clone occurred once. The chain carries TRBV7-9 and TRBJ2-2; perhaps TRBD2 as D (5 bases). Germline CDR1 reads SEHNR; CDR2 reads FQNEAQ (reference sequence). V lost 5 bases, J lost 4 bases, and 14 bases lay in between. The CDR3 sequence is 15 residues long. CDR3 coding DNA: TGTGCCAGCAGCCTCGCGGGCCAAGCCACCGGGGAGCTGTTTTTT. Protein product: CASSLAGQATGELFF.

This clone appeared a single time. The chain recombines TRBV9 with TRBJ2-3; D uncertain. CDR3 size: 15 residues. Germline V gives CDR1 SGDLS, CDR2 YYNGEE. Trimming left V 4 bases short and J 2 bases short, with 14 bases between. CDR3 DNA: TGTGCCAGCAGCAACGACCCGGGTCTCACAGATACGCAGTATTTT. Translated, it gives CASSNDPGLTDTQYF.

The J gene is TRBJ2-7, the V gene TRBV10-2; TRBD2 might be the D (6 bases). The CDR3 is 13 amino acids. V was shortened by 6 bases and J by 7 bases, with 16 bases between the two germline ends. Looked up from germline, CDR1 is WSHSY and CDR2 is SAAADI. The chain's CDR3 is CASRLAGTWEQYF. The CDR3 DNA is TGCGCCAGCAGACTAGCAGGCACCTGGGAGCAGTACTTC.

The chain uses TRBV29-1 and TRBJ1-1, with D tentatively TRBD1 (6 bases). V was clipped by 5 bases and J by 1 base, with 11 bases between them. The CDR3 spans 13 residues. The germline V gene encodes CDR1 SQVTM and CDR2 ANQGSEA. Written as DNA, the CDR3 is TGCAGCGTTAGAGACAGGTCGAACACTGAAGCTTTCTTT. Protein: CSVRDRSNTEAFF.

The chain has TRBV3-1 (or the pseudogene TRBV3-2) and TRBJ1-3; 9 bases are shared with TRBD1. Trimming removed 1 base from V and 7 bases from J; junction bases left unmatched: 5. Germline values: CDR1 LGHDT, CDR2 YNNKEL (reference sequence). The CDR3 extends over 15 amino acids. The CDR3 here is CASSQASDRGNTIYF. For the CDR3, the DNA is TGTGCCAGCAGCCAAGCCTCGGACAGGGGTAACACCATATATTTT.

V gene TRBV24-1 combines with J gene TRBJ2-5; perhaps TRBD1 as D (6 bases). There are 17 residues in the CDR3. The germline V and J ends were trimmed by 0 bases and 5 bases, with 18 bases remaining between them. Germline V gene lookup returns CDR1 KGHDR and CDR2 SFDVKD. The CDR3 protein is CATSDLPTGSGSETQYF. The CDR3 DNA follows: TGTGCCACCAGTGATTTGCCTACAGGGTCGGGTTCTGAGACCCAGTACTTC.

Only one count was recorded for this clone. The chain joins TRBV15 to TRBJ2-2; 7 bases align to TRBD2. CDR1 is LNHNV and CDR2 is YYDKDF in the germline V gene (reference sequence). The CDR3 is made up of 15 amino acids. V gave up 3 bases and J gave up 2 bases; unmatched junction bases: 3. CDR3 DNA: TGTGCCACCAGCAGTGGGACTACCAACACCGGGGAGCTGTTTTTT. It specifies CATSSGTTNTGELFF.

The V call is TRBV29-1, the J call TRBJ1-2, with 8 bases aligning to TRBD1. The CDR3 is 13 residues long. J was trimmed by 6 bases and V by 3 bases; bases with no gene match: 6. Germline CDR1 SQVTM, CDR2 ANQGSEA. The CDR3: CSVEPGQVNGYTF. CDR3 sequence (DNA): TGCAGCGTTGAGCCGGGACAGGTGAATGGCTACACCTTC.

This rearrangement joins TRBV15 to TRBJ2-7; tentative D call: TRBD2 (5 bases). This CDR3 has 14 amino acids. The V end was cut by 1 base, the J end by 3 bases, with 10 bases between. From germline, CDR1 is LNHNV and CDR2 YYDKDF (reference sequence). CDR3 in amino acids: CATSRGLEGYEQYF. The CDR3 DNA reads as TGTGCCACCAGCAGAGGCCTAGAGGGCTACGAGCAGTACTTC.

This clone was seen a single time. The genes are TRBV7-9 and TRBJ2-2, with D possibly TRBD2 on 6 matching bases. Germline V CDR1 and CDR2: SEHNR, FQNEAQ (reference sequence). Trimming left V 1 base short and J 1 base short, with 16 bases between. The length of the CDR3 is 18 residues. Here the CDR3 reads CASSLDRGNSGNTGELFF. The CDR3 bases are TGTGCCAGCAGCTTAGATCGGGGAAATAGCGGGAACACCGGGGAGCTGTTTTTT.

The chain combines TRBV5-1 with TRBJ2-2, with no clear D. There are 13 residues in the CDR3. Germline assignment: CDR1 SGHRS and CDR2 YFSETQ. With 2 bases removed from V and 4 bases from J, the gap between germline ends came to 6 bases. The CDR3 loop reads CASSFSVTGELFF. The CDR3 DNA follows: TGCGCCAGCAGCTTTTCTGTCACCGGGGAGCTGTTTTTT.

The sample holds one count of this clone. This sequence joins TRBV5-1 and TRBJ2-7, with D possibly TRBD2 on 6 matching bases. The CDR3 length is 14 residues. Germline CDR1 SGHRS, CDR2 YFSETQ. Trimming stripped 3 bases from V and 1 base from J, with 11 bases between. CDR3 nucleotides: TGCGCCAGCAGCTATGGAGGGGATTCCTACGAGCAGTACTTC. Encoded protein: CASSYGGDSYEQYF.